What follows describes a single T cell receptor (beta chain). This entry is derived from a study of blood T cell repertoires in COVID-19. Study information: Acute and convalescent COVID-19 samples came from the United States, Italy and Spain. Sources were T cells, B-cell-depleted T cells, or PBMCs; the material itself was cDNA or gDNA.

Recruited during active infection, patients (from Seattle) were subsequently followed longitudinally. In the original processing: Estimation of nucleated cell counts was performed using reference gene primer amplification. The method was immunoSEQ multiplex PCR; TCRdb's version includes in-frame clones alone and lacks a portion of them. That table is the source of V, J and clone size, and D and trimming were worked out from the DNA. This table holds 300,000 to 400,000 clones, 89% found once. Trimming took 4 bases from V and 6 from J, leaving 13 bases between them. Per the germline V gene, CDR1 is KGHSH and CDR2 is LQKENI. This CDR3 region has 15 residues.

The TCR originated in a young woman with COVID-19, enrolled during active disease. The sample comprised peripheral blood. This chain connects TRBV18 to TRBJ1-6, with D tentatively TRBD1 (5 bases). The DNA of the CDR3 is TGTGCCAGCTCACTGGGGGGGGAAGGTAATTCACCCCTCCACTTT. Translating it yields CASSLGGEGNSPLHF.